The 2 T cell receptor beta chains reported below all come from one sample, sequenced in a study of technical replicates of blood from a handful of donors. Profiled with immunoSEQ multiplex PCR; TCRdb holds only in-frame clones, not every one. The sample consists of about 62,000 clones, 80% to 90% of them appearing once. Sample: PBMCs. These receptors were collected from a human donor in good health. Some clones in this sample may be carry-over from other donors' samples.

V is TRBV15 and J is TRBJ2-3; maybe TRBD1 (6 bases). This CDR3 is built from 16 residues. The germline V gene encodes CDR1 LNHNV and CDR2 YYDKDF (reference sequence). The germline V and J ends were trimmed by 5 bases and 5 bases, with 20 bases remaining between them. As DNA, the CDR3 is TGTGCCACCAGCGGAACAGACAGGTCCCTTCGAGATACGCAGTATTTT. The encoded protein is CATSGTDRSLRDTQYF.

The V call is TRBV15, the J call TRBJ1-4; D remains unclear. Trimming pared 1 base from V and 4 bases from J, leaving 13 bases between. Germline V gene data show CDR1 as LNHNV and CDR2 as YYDKDF (reference sequence). The CDR3 length is 16 residues. The CDR3 loop reads CATSRGRGELNEKLFF. The CDR3, as DNA: TGTGCCACCAGCAGAGGCCGCGGGGAGCTTAATGAAAAACTGTTTTTT.